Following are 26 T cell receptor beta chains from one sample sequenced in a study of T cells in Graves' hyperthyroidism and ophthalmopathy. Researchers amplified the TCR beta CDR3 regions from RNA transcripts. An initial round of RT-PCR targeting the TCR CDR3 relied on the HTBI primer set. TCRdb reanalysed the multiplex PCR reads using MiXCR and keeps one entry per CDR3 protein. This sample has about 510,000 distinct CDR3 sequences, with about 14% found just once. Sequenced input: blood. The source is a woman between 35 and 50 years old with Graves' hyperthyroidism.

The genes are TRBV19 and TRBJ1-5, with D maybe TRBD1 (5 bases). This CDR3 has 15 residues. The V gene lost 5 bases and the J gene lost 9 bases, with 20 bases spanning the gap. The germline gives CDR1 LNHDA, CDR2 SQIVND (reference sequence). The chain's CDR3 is CASSGGNTVYPPQHF. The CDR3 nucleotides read TGTGCCAGTAGTGGGGGGAACACCGTCTATCCGCCCCAGCATTTT.

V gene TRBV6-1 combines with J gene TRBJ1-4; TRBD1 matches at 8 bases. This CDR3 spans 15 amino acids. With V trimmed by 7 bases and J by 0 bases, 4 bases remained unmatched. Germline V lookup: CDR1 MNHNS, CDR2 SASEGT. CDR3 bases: TGTGCCAGCAAGCAGGGGGCCGCAACTAATGAAAAACTGTTTTTT. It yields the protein CASKQGAATNEKLFF.

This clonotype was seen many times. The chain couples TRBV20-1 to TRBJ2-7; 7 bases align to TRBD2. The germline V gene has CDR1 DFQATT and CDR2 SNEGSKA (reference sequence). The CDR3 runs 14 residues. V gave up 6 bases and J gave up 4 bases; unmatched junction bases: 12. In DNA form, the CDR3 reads TGCAGTGCGAGACCGGGGGGAAATGGTTACGAGCAGTACTTC. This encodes CSARPGGNGYEQYF.

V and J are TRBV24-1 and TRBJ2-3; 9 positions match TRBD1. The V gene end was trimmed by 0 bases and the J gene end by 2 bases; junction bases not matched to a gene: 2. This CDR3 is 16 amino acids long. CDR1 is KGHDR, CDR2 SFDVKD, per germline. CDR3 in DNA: TGTGCCACCAGTGATTTGCGGACAGGGGCCACAGATACGCAGTATTTT. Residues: CATSDLRTGATDTQYF.

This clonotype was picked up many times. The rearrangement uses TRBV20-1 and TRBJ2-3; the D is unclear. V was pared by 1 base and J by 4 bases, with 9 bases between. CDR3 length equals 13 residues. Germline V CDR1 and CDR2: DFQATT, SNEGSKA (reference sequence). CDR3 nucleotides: TGCAGTGCTAGAGTTCACCCAGCAGATACGCAGTATTTT. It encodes CSARVHPADTQYF.

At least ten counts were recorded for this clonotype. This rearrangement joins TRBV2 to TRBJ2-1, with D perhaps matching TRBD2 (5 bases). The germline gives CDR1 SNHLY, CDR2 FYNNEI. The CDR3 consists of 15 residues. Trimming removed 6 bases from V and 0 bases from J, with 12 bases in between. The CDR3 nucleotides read TGTGCCAGCAGGTCCAGCGGAGACTCCTACAATGAGCAGTTCTTC. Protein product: CASRSSGDSYNEQFF.

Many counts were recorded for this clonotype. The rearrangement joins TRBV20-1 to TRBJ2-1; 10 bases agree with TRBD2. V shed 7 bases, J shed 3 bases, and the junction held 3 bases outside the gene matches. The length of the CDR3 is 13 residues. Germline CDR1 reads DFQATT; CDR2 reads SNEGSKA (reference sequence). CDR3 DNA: TGCAGTGATGGACTAGCGGACTACAATGAGCAGTTCTTC. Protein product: CSDGLADYNEQFF.

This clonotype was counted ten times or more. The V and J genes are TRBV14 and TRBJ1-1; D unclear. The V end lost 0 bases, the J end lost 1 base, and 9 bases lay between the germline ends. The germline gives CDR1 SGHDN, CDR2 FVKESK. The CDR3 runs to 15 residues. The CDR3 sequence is CASSQEAGGNTEAFF. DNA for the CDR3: TGTGCCAGCAGCCAAGAAGCAGGAGGGAACACTGAAGCTTTCTTT. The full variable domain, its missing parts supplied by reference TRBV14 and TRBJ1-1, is EAGVTQFPSHSVIEKGQTVTLRCDPISGHDNLYWYRRVMGKEIKFLLHFVKESKQDESGMPNNRFLAERTGGTYSTLKVQPAELEDSGVYFCASSQEAGGNTEAFFGQGTRLTVV.

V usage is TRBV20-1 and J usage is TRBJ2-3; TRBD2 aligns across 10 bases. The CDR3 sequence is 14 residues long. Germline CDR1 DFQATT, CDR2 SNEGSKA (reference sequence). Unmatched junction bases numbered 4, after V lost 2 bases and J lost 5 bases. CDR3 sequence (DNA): TGCAGTGCTAGATCGGGACTAGCGAGAGATACGCAGTATTTT. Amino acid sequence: CSARSGLARDTQYF.

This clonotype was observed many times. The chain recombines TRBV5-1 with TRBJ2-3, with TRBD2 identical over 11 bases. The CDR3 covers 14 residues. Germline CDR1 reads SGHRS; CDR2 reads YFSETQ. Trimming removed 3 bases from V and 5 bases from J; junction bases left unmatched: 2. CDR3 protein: CASSSLAGEDTQYF. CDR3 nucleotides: TGCGCCAGCAGCTCACTAGCGGGAGAAGATACGCAGTATTTT.

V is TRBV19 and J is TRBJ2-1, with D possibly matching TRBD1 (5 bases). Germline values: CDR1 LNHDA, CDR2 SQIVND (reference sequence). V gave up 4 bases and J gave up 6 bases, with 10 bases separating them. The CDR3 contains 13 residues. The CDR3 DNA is TGTGCCAGTAGTAACAGGTGGGGCAATGAGCAGTTCTTC. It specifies CASSNRWGNEQFF.

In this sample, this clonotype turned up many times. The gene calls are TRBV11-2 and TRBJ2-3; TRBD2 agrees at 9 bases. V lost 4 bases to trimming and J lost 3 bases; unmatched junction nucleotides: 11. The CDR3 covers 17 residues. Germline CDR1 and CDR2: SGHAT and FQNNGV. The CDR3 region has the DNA TGTGCCAGCAGCTACTCTACTAGCGGGTTGATTACAGATACGCAGTATTTT. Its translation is CASSYSTSGLITDTQYF.

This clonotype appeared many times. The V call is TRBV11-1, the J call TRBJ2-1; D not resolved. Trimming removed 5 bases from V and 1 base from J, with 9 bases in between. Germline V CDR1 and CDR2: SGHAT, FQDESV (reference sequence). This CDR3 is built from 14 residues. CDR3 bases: TGTGCCAGCAGCCTTTTCGGTTCCTACAATGAGCAGTTCTTC. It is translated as CASSLFGSYNEQFF.

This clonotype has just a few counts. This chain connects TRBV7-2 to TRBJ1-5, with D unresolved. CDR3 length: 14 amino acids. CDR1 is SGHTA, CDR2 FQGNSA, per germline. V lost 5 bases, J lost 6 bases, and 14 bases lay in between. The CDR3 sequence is CASSPSGPGQPQHF. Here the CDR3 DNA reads TGTGCCAGCAGCCCCTCTGGGCCAGGTCAGCCCCAGCATTTT.

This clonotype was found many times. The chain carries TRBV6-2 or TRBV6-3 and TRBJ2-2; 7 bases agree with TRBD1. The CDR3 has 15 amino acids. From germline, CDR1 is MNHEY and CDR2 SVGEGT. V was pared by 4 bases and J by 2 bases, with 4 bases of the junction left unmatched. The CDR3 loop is CASSSRQGNTGELFF. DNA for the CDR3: TGTGCCAGCAGTTCACGACAGGGTAACACCGGGGAGCTGTTTTTT.

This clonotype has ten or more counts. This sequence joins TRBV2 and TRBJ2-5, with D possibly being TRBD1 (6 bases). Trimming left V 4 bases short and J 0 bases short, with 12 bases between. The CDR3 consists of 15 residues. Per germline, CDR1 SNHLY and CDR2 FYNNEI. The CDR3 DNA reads TGTGCCAGCAGTGGGGGGCTTTTGTACCAAGAGACCCAGTACTTC. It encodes CASSGGLLYQETQYF.

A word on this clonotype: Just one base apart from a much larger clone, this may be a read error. CDR3 nucleotide sequence: TGTGCCGTCAGTGAGTCTAGCGGGACTTCGGAGACCCAGTACTTC. Its protein product is CAVSESSGTSETQYF. V usage is TRBV10-3 and J usage is TRBJ2-5; 9 bases agree with TRBD2. The CDR3 contains 15 residues. The V gene's germline CDR1 is ENHRY and CDR2 SYGVKD.

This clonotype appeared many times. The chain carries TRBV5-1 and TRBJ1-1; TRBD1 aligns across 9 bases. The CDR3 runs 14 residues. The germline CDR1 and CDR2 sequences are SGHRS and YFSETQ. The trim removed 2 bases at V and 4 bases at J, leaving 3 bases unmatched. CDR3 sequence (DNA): TGCGCCAGCAGCTTCGACAGGGGGAGCACTGAAGCTTTCTTT. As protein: CASSFDRGSTEAFF.

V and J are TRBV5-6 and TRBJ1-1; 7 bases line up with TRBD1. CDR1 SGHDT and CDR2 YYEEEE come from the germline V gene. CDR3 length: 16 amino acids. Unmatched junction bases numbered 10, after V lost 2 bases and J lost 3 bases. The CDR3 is CASSFGTENGYTEAFF. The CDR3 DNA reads TGTGCCAGCAGCTTTGGGACAGAAAACGGGTACACTGAAGCTTTCTTT.

The DNA for the CDR3 is TGTGCCAGCACAGGACAGGCCTCTTACTACGAGCAGTACTTC. Its protein product is CASTGQASYYEQYF. The chain recombines TRBV7-9 with TRBJ2-7; TRBD1 matches 7 bases. This CDR3 comprises 14 residues. Germline V gene lookup returns CDR1 SEHNR and CDR2 FQNEAQ (reference sequence). The trim removed 7 bases at V and 3 bases at J, leaving 9 bases unmatched.

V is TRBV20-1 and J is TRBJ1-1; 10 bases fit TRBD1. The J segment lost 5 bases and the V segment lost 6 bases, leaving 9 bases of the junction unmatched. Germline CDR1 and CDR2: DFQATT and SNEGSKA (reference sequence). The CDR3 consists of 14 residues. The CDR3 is CSATRQGAKTEAFF. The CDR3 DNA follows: TGCAGTGCCACGAGACAGGGGGCTAAGACTGAAGCTTTCTTT.

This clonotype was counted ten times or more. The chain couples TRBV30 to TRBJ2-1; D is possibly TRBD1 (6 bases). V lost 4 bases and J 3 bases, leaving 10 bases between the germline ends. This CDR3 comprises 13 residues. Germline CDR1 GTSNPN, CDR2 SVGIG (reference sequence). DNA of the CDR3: TGTGCCTGGACACAGGGATACTACAATGAGCAGTTCTTC. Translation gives CAWTQGYYNEQFF.

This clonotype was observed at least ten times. The chain's CDR3 is CASSLLSGRTAYEQYF. The CDR3 DNA reads TGTGCCAGCAGTTTATTGAGCGGGAGGACGGCCTACGAGCAGTACTTC. The gene calls are TRBV28 and TRBJ2-7; 9 bases are shared with TRBD2. The CDR3 runs 16 residues. V lost 1 base to trimming and J lost 2 bases; unmatched junction nucleotides: 6. CDR1 and CDR2 (germline): MDHEN, SYDVKM.

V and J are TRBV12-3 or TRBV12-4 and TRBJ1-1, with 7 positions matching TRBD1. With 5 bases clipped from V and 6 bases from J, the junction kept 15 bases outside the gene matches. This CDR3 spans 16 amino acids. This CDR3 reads CASSLGVGRGVAEAFF. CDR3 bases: TGTGCCAGCAGTCTTGGGGTGGGCAGGGGGGTCGCTGAAGCTTTCTTT.

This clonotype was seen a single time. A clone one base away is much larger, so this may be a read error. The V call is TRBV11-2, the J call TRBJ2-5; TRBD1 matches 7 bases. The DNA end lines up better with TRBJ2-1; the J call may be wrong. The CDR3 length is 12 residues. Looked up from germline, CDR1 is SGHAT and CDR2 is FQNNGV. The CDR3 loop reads CTSRGQIETQFF. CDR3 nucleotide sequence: TGTACCAGCAGGGGACAGATTGAGACCCAGTTCTTC.

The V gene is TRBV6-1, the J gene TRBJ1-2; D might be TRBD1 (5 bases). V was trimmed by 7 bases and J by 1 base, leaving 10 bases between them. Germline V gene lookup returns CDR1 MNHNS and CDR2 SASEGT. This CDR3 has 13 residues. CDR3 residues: CASIYDSNYGYTF. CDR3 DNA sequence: TGTGCCAGCATCTACGACAGTAACTATGGCTACACCTTC.